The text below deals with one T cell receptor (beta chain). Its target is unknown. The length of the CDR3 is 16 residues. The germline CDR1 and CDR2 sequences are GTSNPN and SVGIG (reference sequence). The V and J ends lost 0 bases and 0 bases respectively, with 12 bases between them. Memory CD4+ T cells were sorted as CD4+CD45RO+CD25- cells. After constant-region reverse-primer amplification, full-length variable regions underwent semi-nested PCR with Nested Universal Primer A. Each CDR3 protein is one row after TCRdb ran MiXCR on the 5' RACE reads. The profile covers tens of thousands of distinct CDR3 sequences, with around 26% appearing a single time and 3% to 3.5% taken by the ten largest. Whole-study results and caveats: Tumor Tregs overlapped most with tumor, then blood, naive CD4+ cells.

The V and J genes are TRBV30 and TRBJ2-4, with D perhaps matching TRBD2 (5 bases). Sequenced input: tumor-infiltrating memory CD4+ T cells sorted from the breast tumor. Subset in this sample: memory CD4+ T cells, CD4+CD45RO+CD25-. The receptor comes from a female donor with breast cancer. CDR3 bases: TGTGCCTGGAGTGTACTGAGAGGGCTAGCCAAAAACATTCAGTACTTC. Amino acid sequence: CAWSVLRGLAKNIQYF.